This T cell receptor beta chain stems from a study of blood T cell repertoires in COVID-19. Overall study context: The United States, Italy and Spain provided the acute and convalescent COVID-19 samples. T cells, B-cell-depleted T cells, or PBMCs supplied cDNA or gDNA.

Authors' data handling: Counts of nucleated cells, estimated from reference gene primer amplification, were obtained. Generated by immunoSEQ multiplex PCR, the TCRdb table keeps only in-frame clones and is missing some. V and J calls and clone size are those listed in that table; D and trimming were worked out from the DNA. Among hundreds of thousands of clones, around four fifths were seen once, and the ten largest hold 7.5% to 9%. Trimming took off 6 bases at V and 6 bases at J, with 14 bases between the two ends. Germline CDR1 is LNHDA and CDR2 is SQIVND (reference sequence). The CDR3 runs to 13 residues.

J is TRBJ1-2 and V is TRBV19; D may be TRBD1 (5 bases). The sample comprised peripheral blood. The TCR comes from a woman between 45 and 65 years old with acute or convalescent COVID-19. CDR3 nucleotide sequence: TGTGCCAGTAGGCCCCAGGGAAGGGATGGCTACACCTTC. It encodes CASRPQGRDGYTF.